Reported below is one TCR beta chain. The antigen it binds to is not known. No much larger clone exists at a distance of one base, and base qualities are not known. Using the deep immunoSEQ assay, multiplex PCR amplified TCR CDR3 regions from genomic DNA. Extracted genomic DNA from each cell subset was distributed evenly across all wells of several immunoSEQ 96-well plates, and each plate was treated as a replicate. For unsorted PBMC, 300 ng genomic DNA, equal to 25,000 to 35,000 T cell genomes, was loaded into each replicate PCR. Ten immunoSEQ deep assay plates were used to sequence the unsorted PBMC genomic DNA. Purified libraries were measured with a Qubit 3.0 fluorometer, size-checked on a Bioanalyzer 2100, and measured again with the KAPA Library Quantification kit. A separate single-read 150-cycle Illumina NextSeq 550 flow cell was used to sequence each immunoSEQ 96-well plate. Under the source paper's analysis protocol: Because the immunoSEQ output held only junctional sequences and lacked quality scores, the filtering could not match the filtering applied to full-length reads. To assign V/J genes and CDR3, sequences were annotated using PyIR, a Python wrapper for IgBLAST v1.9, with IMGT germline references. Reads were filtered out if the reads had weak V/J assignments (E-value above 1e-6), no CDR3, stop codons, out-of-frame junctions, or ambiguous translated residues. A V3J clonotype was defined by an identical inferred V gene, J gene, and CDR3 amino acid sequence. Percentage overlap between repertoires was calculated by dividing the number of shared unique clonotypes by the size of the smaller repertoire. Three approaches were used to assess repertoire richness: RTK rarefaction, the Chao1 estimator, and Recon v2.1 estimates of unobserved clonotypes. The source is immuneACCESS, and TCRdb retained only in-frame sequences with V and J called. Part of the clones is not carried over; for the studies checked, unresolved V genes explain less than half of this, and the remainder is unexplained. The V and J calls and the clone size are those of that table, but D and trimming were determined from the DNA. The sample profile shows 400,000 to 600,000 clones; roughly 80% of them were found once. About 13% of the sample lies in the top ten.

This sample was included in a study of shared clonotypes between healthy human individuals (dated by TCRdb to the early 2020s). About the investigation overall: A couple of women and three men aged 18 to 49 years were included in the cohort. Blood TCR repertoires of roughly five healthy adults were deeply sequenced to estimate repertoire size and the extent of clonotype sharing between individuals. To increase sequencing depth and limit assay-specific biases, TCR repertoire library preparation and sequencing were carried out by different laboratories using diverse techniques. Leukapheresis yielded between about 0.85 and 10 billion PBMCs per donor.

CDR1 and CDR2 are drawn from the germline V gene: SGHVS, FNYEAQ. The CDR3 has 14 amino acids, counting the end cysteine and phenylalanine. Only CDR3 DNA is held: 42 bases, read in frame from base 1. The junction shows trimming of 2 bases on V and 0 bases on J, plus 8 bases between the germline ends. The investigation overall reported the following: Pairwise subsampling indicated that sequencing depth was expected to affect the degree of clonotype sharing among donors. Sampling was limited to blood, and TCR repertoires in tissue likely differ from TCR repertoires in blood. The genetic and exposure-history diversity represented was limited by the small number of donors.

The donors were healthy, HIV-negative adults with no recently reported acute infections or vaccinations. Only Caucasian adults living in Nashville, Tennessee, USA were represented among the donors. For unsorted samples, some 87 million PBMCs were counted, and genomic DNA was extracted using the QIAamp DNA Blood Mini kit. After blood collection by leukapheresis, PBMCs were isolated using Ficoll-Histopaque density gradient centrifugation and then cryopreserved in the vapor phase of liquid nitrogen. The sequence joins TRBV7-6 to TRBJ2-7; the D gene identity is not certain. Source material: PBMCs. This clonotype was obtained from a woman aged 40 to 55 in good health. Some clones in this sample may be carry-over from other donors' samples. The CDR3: CASSLNDGSYEQYF. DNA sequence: TGTGCCAGCAGCTTAAATGATGGCTCCTACGAGCAGTACTTC.